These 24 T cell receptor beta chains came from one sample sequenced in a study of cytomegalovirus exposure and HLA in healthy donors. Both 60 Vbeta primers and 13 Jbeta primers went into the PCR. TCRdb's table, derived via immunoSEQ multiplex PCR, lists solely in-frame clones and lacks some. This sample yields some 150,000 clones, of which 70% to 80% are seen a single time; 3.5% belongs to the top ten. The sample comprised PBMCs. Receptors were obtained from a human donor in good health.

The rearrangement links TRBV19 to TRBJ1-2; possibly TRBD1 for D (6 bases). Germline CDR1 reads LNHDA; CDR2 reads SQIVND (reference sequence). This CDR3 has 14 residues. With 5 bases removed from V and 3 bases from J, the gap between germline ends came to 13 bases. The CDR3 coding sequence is TGTGCCAGTAGTGTTGGACAGATTTACTATGGCTACACCTTC. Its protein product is CASSVGQIYYGYTF. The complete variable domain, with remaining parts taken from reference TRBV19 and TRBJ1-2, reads DGGITQSPKYLFRKEGQNVTLSCEQNLNHDAMYWYRQDPGQGLRLIYYSQIVNDFQKGDIAEGYSVSREKKESFPLTVTSAQKNPTAFYLCASSVGQIYYGYTFGSGTRLTVV.

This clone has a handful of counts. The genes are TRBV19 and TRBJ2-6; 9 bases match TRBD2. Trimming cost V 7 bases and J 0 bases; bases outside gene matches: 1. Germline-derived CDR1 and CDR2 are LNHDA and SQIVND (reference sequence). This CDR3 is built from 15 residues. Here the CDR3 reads CASNSGSSGANVLTF. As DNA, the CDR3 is TGTGCCAGTAATAGCGGGAGCTCTGGGGCCAACGTCCTGACTTTC. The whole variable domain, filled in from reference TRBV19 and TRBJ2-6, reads DGGITQSPKYLFRKEGQNVTLSCEQNLNHDAMYWYRQDPGQGLRLIYYSQIVNDFQKGDIAEGYSVSREKKESFPLTVTSAQKNPTAFYLCASNSGSSGANVLTFGAGSRLTVL.

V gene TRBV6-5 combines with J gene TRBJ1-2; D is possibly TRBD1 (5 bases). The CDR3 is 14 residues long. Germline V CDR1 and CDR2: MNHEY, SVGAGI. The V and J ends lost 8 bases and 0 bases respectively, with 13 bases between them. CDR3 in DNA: TGTGCCAGCTACCCCGGGGGAGCTAACTATGGCTACACCTTC. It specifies CASYPGGANYGYTF.

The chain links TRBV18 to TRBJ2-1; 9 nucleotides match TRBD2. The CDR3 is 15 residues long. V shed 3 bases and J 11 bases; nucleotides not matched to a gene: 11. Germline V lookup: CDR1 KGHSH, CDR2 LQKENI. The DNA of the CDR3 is TGTGCCAGCTCACCGACTAGCGGAACAAAGATGAAGCAGTTCTTC. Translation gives CASSPTSGTKMKQFF.

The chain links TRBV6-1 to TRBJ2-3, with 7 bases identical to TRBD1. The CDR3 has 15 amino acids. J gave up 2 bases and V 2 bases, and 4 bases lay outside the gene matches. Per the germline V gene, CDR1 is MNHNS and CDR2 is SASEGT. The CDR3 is CASSERDRATDTQYF. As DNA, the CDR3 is TGTGCCAGCAGTGAAAGGGACAGAGCCACAGATACGCAGTATTTT.

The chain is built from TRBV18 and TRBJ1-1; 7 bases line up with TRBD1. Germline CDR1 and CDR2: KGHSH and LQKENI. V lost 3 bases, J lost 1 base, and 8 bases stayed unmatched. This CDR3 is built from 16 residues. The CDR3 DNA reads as TGTGCCAGCTCACCGAACAGACAGGGATCGAACACTGAAGCTTTCTTT. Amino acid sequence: CASSPNRQGSNTEAFF. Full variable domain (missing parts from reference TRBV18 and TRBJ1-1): NAGVMQNPRHLVRRRGQEARLRCSPMKGHSHVYWYRQLPEEGLKFMVYLQKENIIDESGMPKERFSAEFPKEGPSILRIQQVVRGDSAAYFCASSPNRQGSNTEAFFGQGTRLTVV.

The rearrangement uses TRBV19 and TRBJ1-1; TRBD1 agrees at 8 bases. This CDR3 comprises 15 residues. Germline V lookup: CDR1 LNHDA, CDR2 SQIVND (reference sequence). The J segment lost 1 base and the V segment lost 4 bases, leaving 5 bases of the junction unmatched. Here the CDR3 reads CASSNWTGRNTEAFF. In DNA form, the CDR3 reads TGTGCCAGTAGTAACTGGACAGGGAGGAACACTGAAGCTTTCTTT.

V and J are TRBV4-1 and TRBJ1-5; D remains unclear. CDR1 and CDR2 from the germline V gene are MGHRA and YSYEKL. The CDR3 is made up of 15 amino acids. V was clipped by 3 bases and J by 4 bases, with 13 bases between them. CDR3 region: CASSQAASGNQPQHF. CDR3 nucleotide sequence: TGCGCCAGCAGCCAGGCCGCCTCGGGGAATCAGCCCCAGCATTTT.

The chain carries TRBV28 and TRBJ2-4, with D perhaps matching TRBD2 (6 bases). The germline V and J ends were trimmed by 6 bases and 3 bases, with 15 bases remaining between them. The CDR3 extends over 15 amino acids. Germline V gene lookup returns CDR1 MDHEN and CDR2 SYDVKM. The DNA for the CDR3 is TGTGCCAGCAGCCTGCGGGGATGGGACAAAAACATTCAGTACTTC. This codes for CASSLRGWDKNIQYF.

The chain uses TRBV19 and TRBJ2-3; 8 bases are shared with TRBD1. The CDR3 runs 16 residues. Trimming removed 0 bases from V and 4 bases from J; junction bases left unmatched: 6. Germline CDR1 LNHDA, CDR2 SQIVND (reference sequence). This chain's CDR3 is CASSIDRTGRPDTQYF. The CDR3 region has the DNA TGTGCCAGTAGTATAGACCGGACAGGGAGGCCAGATACGCAGTATTTT. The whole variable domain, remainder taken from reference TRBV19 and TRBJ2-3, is DGGITQSPKYLFRKEGQNVTLSCEQNLNHDAMYWYRQDPGQGLRLIYYSQIVNDFQKGDIAEGYSVSREKKESFPLTVTSAQKNPTAFYLCASSIDRTGRPDTQYFGPGTRLTVL.

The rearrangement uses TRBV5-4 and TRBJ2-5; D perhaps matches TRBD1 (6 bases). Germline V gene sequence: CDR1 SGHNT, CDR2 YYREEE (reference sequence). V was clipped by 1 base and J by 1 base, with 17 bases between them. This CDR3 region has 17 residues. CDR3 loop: CASSLIPGRRGQETQYF. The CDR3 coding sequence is TGTGCCAGCAGCTTGATTCCGGGCCGCAGGGGCCAAGAGACCCAGTACTTC.

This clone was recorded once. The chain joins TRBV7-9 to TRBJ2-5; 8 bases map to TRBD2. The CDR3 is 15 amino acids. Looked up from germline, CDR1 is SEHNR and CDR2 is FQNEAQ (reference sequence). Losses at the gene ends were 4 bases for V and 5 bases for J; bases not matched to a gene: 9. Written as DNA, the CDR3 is TGTGCCAGCAGCTCCCCTGCTCAGCGGGGGGAGACCCAGTACTTC. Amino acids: CASSSPAQRGETQYF.

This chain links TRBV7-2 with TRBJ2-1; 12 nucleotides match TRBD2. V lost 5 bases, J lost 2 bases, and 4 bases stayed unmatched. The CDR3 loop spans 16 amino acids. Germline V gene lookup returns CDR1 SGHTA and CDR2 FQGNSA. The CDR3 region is CASSPGLAGTYNEQFF. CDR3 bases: TGTGCCAGCAGCCCAGGACTAGCGGGAACCTACAATGAGCAGTTCTTC. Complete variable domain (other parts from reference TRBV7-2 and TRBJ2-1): GAGVSQSPSNKVTEKGKDVELRCDPISGHTALYWYRQSLGQGLEFLIYFQGNSAPDKSGLPSDRFSAERTGGSVSTLTIQRTQQEDSAVYLCASSPGLAGTYNEQFFGPGTRLTVL.

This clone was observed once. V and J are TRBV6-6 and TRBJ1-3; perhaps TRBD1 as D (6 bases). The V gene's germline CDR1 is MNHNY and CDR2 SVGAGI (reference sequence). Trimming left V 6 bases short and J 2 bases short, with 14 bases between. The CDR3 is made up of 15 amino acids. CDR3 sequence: CASSPQGYAGNTIYF. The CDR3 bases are TGTGCCAGCAGCCCCCAGGGGTATGCTGGAAACACCATATATTTT.

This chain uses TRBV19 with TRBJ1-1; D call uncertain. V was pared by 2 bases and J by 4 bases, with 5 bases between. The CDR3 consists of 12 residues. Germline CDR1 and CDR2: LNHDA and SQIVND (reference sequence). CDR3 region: CASSISVTEAFF. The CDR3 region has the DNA TGTGCCAGTAGTATATCGGTCACTGAAGCTTTCTTT.

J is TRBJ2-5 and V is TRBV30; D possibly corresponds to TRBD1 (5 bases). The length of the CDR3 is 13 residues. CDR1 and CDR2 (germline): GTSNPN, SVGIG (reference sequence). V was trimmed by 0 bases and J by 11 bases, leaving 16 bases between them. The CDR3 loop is CAWSVGAAREQYF. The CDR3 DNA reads TGTGCCTGGAGTGTAGGGGCGGCACGAGAGCAGTACTTC.

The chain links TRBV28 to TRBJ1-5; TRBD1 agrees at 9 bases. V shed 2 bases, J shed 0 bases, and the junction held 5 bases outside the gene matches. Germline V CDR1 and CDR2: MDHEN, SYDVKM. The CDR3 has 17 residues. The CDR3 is CASSLGTGKVSNQPQHF. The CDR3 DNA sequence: TGTGCCAGCAGTTTAGGGACAGGGAAGGTTAGCAATCAGCCCCAGCATTTT. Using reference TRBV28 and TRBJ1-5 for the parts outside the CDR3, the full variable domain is DVKVTQSSRYLVKRTGEKVFLECVQDMDHENMFWYRQDPGLGLRLIYFSYDVKMKEKGDIPEGYSVSREKKERFSLILESASTNQTSMYLCASSLGTGKVSNQPQHFGDGTRLSIL.

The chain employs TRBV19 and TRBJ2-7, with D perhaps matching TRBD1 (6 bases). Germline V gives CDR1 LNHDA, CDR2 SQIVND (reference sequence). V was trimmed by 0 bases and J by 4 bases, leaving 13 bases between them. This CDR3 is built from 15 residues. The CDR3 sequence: CASSIEGTPPYEQYF. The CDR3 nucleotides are TGTGCCAGTAGTATAGAGGGGACACCCCCTTACGAGCAGTACTTC.

The CDR3 spells CAWDRGRDGELFF. CDR3 in DNA: TGTGCCTGGGACAGGGGGCGGGACGGGGAGCTGTTTTTT. This chain joins TRBV30 and TRBJ2-2, with TRBD1 matching over 10 bases. Trimming at V came to 5 bases and at J to 7 bases, leaving 4 bases not matched to a gene. Germline assignment: CDR1 GTSNPN and CDR2 SVGIG (reference sequence). The CDR3 length is 13 residues.

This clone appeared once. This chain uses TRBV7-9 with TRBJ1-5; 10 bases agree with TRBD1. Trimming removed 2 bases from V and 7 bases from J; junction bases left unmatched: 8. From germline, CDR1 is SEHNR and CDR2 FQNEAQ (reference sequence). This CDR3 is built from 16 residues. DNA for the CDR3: TGTGCCAGCAGCTTATACCGACAGGGGGCATGGCAGCCCCAGCATTTT. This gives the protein CASSLYRQGAWQPQHF.

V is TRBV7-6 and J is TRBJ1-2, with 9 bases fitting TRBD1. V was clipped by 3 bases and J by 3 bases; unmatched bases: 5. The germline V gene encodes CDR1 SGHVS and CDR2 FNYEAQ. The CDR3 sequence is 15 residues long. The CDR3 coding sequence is TGTGCCAGCAGCTTGCGGGGACAGGGACACTATGGCTACACCTTC. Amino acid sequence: CASSLRGQGHYGYTF.

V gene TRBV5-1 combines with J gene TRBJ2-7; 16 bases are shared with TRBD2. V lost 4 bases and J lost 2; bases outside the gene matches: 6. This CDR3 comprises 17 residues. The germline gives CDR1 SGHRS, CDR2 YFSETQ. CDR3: CASSIGTSGRGTYEQYF. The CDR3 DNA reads TGCGCCAGCAGCATCGGGACTAGCGGGAGGGGCACCTACGAGCAGTACTTC.

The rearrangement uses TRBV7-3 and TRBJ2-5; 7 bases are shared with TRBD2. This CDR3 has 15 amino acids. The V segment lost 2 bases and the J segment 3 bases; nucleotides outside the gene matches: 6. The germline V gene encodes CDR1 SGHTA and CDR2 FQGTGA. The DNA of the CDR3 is TGTGCCAGCAGCTTACTGGGGGGGAGAGAAGAGACCCAGTACTTC. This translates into CASSLLGGREETQYF.

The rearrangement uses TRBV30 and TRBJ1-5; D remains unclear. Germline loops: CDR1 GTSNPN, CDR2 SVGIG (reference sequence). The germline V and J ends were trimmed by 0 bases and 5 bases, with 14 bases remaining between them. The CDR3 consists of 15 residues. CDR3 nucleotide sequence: TGTGCCTGGAGTGTAGCGGATTTATGGGATCAGCCCCAGCATTTT. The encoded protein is CAWSVADLWDQPQHF.